A single sample gave rise to the 8 T cell receptor beta chains below, sequenced in a study of T cell changes during pregnancy in multiple sclerosis. Only in-frame clones appear in the TCRdb table, and some are missing; sequencing was by immunoSEQ multiplex PCR. The sample includes under 65,000 clones, around 92% of them seen just once. The sequences come from CD4+ T cells from peripheral blood mononuclear cells, collected after pregnancy. Receptors originate from a female donor with multiple sclerosis, enrolled in a pregnancy study.

The V and J genes are TRBV6-4 and TRBJ1-2, with 9 nucleotides matching TRBD1. Germline V gene sequence: CDR1 MRHNA, CDR2 SNTAGT. This CDR3 has 15 amino acids. The V segment lost 0 bases and the J segment 8 bases; nucleotides outside the gene matches: 7. CDR3 bases: TGTGCCAGCAGTGACTCGACGGGGACAGGGAAGGGCTACACCTTC. It is translated as CASSDSTGTGKGYTF.

This chain joins TRBV5-1 and TRBJ2-2, with 9 nucleotides matching TRBD2. V was clipped by 2 bases and J by 6 bases; unmatched bases: 11. Germline V lookup: CDR1 SGHRS, CDR2 YFSETQ. The CDR3 has 17 amino acids. Here the CDR3 reads CASSFWMAGGPAGELFF. The CDR3 nucleotides read TGCGCCAGCAGCTTTTGGATGGCGGGGGGGCCGGCCGGGGAGCTGTTTTTT.

This clone showed up just a few times. This chain uses TRBV18 with TRBJ2-5; D uncertain. The CDR3 runs to 17 residues. The germline gives CDR1 KGHSH, CDR2 LQKENI. Trimming stripped 3 bases from V and 0 bases from J, with 17 bases between. The CDR3 bases are TGTGCCAGCTCACCGACGGGTCCCTTGGGTAACCAAGAGACCCAGTACTTC. It translates to CASSPTGPLGNQETQYF.

The chain employs TRBV5-5 and TRBJ1-4; 9 nucleotides line up with TRBD1. CDR1 is SGHKS, CDR2 YYEKEE, per germline (reference sequence). The CDR3 has 14 residues. The junction had 6 bases not matched to a gene; V was cut back by 4 bases and J by 8 bases. This CDR3 is CASSNRDRDEKLFF. DNA of the CDR3: TGTGCCAGCAGCAATCGGGACAGGGACGAAAAACTGTTTTTT.

This clone has just a few counts. The chain employs TRBV2 and TRBJ2-2; tentatively, D is TRBD2 (6 bases). Trimming pared 7 bases from V and 2 bases from J, leaving 14 bases between. Germline CDR1 and CDR2: SNHLY and FYNNEI. The CDR3 is 15 amino acids. The CDR3 region has the DNA TGTGCCAGCAATGGACACGGGAGAAACACCGGGGAGCTGTTTTTT. This encodes CASNGHGRNTGELFF.

The chain is built from TRBV25-1 and TRBJ2-7, with 7 bases that match TRBD1. With 8 bases clipped from V and 4 bases from J, the junction kept 14 bases outside the gene matches. Germline CDR1 reads MGHDK; CDR2 reads SYGVNS. The length of the CDR3 is 15 residues. The CDR3 sequence is CASAPGQVGGYEQYF. Here the CDR3 DNA reads TGTGCCAGCGCCCCAGGACAGGTAGGGGGTTACGAGCAGTACTTC.

This CDR3 reads CASLEGGTGGSPLHF. As DNA, the CDR3 is TGTGCCAGTTTAGAAGGGGGGACAGGGGGTTCACCCCTCCACTTT. This chain connects TRBV19 to TRBJ1-6; 11 nucleotides line up with TRBD1. Germline V gene sequence: CDR1 LNHDA, CDR2 SQIVND (reference sequence). The J segment lost 9 bases and the V segment lost 8 bases, leaving 9 bases of the junction unmatched. This CDR3 has 15 amino acids.

This clone was seen a handful of times. The chain carries TRBV5-5 and TRBJ1-1; D ambiguous. CDR1 and CDR2 (germline): SGHKS, YYEKEE (reference sequence). V was clipped by 4 bases and J by 0 bases, with 13 bases between them. The CDR3 consists of 15 residues. Here the CDR3 DNA reads TGTGCCAGCAGCGCCCAGGTGAATATGAACACTGAAGCTTTCTTT. Its translation is CASSAQVNMNTEAFF.